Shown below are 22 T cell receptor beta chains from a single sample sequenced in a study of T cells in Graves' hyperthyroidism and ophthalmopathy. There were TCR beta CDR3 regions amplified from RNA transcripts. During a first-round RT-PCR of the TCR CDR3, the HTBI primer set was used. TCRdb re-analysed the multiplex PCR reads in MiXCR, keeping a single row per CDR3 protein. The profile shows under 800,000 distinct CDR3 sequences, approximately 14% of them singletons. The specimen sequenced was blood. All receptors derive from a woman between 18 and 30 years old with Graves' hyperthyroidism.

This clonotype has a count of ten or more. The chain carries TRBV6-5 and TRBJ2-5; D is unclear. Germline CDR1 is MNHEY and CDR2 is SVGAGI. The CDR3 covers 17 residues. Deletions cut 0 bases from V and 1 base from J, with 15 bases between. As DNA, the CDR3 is TGTGCCAGCAGTTACTCGCTCGGATGGCAGACCCAAGAGACCCAGTACTTC. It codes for CASSYSLGWQTQETQYF.

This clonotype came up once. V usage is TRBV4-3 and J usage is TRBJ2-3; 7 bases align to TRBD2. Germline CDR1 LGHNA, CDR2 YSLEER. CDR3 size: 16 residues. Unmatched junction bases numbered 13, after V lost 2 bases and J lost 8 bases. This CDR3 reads CASSQHLRERGTTQYF. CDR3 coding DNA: TGCGCCAGCAGCCAACATCTGCGGGAGAGAGGCACTACGCAGTATTTT.

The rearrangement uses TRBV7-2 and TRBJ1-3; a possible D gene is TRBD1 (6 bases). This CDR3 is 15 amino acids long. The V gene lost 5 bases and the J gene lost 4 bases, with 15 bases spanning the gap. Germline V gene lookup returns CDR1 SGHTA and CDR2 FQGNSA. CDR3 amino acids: CASSPRGGAGNTIYF. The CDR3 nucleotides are TGTGCCAGCAGCCCTAGGGGGGGCGCGGGAAACACCATATATTTT.

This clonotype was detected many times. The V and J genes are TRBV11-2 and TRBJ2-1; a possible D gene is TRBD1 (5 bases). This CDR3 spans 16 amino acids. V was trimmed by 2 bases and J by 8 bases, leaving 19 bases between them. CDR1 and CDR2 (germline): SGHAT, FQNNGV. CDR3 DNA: TGTGCCAGCAGCTTAATCGGTCAGGGTACAATCTATGAGCAGTTCTTC. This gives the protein CASSLIGQGTIYEQFF.

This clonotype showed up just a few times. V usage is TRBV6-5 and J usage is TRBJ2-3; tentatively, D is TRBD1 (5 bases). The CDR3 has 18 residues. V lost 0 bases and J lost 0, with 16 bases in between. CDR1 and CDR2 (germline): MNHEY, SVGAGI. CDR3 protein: CASSYSLLSGLSTDTQYF. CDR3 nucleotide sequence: TGTGCCAGCAGTTACTCGTTATTGTCAGGGCTTAGCACAGATACGCAGTATTTT.

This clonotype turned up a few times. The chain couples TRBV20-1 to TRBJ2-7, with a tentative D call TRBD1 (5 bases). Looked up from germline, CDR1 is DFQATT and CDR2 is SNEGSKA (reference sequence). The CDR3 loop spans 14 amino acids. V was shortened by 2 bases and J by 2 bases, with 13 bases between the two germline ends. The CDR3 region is CSARWQGFAYEQYF. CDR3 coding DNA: TGCAGTGCTAGATGGCAGGGTTTCGCCTACGAGCAGTACTTC.

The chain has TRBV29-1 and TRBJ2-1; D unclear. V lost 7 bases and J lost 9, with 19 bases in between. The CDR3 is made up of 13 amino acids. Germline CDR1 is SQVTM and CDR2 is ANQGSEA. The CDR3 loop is CSASPGPLGEQFF. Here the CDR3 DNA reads TGCAGCGCGAGCCCGGGCCCCCTCGGTGAGCAGTTCTTC.

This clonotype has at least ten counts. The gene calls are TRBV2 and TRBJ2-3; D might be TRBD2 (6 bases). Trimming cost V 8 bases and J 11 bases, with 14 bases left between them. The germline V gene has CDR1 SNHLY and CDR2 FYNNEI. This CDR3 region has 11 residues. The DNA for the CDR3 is TGTGCCAGCGAGGACTACGTTCGGCAGTATTTT. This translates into CASEDYVRQYF. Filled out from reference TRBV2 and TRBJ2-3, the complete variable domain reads EPEVTQTPSHQVTQMGQEVILRCVPISNHLYFYWYRQILGQKVEFLVSFYNNEISEKSEIFDDQFSVERPDGSNFTLKIRSTKLEDSAMYFCASEDYVRQYFGPGTRLTVL.

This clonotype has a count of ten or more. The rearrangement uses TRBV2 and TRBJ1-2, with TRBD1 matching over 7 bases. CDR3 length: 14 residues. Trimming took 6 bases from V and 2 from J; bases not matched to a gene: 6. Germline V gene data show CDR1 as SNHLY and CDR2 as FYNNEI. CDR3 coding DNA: TGTGCCAGCAGGCACAGGGGACTGAACTATGGCTACACCTTC. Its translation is CASRHRGLNYGYTF.

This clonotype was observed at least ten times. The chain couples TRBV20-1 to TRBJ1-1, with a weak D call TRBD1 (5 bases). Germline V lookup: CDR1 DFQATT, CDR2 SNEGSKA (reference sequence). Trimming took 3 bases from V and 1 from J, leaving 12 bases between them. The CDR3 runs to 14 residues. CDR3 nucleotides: TGCAGTGCTAGTAAGTCGCAGGGGAACACTGAAGCTTTCTTT. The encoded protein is CSASKSQGNTEAFF.

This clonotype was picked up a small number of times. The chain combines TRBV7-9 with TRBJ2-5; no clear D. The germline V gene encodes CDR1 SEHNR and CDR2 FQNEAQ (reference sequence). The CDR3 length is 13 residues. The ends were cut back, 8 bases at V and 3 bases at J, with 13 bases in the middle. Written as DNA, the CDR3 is TGTGCCAGCGGAATGGGTGGGGAAGAGACCCAGTACTTC. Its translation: CASGMGGEETQYF. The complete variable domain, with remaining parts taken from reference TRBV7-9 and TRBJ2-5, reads DTGVSQNPRHKITKRGQNVTFRCDPISEHNRLYWYRQTLGQGPEFLTYFQNEAQLEKSRLLSDRFSAERPKGSFSTLEIQRTEQGDSAMYLCASGMGGEETQYFGPGTRLLVL.

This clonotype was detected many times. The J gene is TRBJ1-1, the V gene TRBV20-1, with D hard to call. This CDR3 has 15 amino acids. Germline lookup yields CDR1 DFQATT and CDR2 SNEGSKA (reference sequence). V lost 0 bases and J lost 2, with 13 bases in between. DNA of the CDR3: TGCAGTGCTAGAGATTTTACGATAAGCAACACTGAAGCTTTCTTT. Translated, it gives CSARDFTISNTEAFF.

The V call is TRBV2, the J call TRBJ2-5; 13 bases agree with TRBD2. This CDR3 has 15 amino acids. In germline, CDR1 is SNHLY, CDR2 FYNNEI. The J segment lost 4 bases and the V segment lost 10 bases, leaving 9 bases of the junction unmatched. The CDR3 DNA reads TGTGCCACAACCGTGACTAGCGGGAGGTCAGAGACCCAGTACTTC. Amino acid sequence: CATTVTSGRSETQYF.

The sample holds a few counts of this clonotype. The CDR3 region has the DNA TGTGCCAGCAGCGTGGGACCGTCTTATGAGCAGTTCTTC. This encodes CASSVGPSYEQFF. V is TRBV7-9 and J is TRBJ2-1; D assignment may be TRBD1 or TRBD2 (5 bases each). V lost 5 bases and J 8 bases, leaving 13 bases between the germline ends. Germline V gives CDR1 SEHNR, CDR2 FQNEAQ (reference sequence). The CDR3 spans 13 residues.

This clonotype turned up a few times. The CDR3 DNA follows: TGTGCCACCAGTGACCCACGAGACTCTGGGGCCAACGTCCTGACTTTC. Its protein product is CATSDPRDSGANVLTF. This chain links TRBV24-1 with TRBJ2-6; no firm D call. This CDR3 contains 16 residues. V lost 4 bases to trimming and J lost 0 bases, with 9 bases between them. From germline, CDR1 is KGHDR and CDR2 SFDVKD.

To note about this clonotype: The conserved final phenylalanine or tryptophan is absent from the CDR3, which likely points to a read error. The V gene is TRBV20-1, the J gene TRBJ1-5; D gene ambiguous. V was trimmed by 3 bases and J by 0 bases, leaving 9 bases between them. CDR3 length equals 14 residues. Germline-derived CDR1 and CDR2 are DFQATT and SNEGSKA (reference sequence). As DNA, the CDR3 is TGCAGTGCTAGTTTAGGCAATAGCAATCAGCCCCAGCATTCT. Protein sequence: CSASLGNSNQPQHS.

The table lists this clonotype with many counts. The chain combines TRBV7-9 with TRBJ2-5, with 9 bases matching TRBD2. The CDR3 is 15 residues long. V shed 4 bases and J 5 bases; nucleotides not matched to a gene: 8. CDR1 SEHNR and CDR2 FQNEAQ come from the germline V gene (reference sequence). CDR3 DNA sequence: TGTGCCAGCAGCTACGCAACTACTAGCGGGGAGACCCAGTACTTC. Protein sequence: CASSYATTSGETQYF.

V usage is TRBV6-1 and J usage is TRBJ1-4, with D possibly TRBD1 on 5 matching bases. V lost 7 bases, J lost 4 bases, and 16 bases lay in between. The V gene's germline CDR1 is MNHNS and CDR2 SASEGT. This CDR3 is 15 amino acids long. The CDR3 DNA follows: TGTGCCAGCAACCCCGCCGACAGTAGTAATGAAAAACTGTTTTTT. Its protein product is CASNPADSSNEKLFF.

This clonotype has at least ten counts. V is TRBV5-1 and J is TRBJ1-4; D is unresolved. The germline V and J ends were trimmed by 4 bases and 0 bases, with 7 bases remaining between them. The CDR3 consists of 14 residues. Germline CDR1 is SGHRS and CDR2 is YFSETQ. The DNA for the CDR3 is TGCGCCAGCAGCATAGGAACAACTAATGAAAAACTGTTTTTT. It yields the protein CASSIGTTNEKLFF.

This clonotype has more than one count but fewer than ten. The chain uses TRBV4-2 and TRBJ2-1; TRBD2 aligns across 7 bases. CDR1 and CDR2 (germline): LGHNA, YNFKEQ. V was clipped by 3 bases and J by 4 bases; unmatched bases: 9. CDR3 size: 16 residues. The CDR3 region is CASSHPALADYNEQFF. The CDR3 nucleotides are TGTGCCAGCAGCCACCCCGCGCTAGCGGATTACAATGAGCAGTTCTTC.

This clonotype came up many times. CDR3 sequence (DNA): TGTGCCAGCAGTTCCTACAGGACTAACACTGAAGCTTTCTTT. Translation: CASSSYRTNTEAFF. This chain connects TRBV27 to TRBJ1-1; maybe TRBD1 (5 bases). Germline V gives CDR1 MNHEY, CDR2 SMNVEV (reference sequence). Trimming took 4 bases from V and 2 from J, leaving 11 bases between them. CDR3 length: 14 amino acids.

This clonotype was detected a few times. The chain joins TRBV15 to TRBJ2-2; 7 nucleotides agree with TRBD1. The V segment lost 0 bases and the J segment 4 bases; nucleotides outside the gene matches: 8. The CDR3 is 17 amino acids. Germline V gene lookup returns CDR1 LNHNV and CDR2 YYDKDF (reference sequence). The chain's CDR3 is CATSRDWQGVSTGELFF. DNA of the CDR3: TGTGCCACCAGCAGAGATTGGCAGGGGGTTAGCACCGGGGAGCTGTTTTTT.